This is a list of T cell receptor beta chains from one sample in a study of T-cell reconstitution after alpha-beta-depleted transplantation in children. TCRdb analysed the PCR reads with MiXCR anew, one entry per CDR3 protein. The table includes fewer than 150,000 distinct CDR3 sequences, about 21% detected once. The sequences come from PBMCs, mostly from graft donor cells, collected 180 days after TCRalphabeta/CD19-depleted stem cell transplant. The receptors were gathered from a male patient aged 2 to 10 who had a stem cell transplant for chronic granulomatous disease, so the T cells may come from the graft donor. Both conserved end residues are part of each CDR3. D genes are given only for firm matches. The size field is filled for only some rows; it gives once, few, many or a size class.

V gene	clone size	D gene	CDR3 length	J gene	CDR3 protein	CDR3 DNA
TRBV3-1	many	TRBD1	20	TRBJ2-6	CASSPLGPTGESTGANVLTF	TGTGCCAGCAGTCCCTTGGGGCCGACAGGGGAGAGCACTGGGGCCAACGTCCTGACTTTC
TRBV7-2	-	-	13	TRBJ2-7	CASSLAERYEQYF	TGTGCCAGCAGTCTAGCTGAGCGGTACGAGCAGTACTTC
TRBV12-3/TRBV12-4	-	-	15	TRBJ2-7	CASSAVGQGSYGLYF	-
TRBV27	-	-	15	TRBJ2-1	CASSRPDSVYNEQFF	TGTGCCAGCAGTCGACCGGATTCTGTCTACAATGAGCAGTTCTTC
TRBV12-3/TRBV12-4	-	-	15	TRBJ1-1	CASSLVRARKTEAFF	TGTGCCAGCAGTTTGGTGCGGGCGCGGAAGACTGAAGCTTTCTTT
TRBV20-1	many	TRBD1	15	TRBJ1-6	CSARPGQGGNSPLHF	TGCAGTGCTAGACCGGGACAGGGTGGAAATTCACCCCTCCACTTT
TRBV13	few	-	16	TRBJ2-7	CASSLGLTDGPREQYF	TGTGCCAGCAGCTTAGGCCTGACGGACGGGCCTCGCGAGCAGTACTTC
TRBV20-1	many	-	18	TRBJ2-1	CSARLGSWPGGVEGEQFF	TGCAGTGCTAGACTGGGAAGTTGGCCAGGTGGGGTGGAAGGTGAGCAGTTCTTC
TRBV5-1	many	-	14	TRBJ1-2	CASSFRPGLDGYTF	TGCGCCAGCAGCTTCAGGCCAGGGCTGGATGGCTACACCTTC
TRBV12-3/TRBV12-4	-	TRBD1	18	TRBJ1-2	CASSKTGTGGPANYGYTF	TGTGCCAGCAGTAAGACCGGGACAGGGGGGCCAGCTAACTATGGCTACACCTTC
TRBV29-1	many	-	13	TRBJ2-2	CSVVIVNTGELFF	TGCAGCGTTGTCATAGTCAACACCGGGGAGCTGTTTTTT
TRBV28	-	-	11	TRBJ2-7	CASSSRLEQYF	TGTGCCAGCAGTTCCCGCTTGGAGCAGTACTTC
TRBV7-6	many	-	13	TRBJ2-5	CASSLTSGETQYF	TGTGCCAGCAGCTTAACGAGTGGGGAGACCCAGTACTTC